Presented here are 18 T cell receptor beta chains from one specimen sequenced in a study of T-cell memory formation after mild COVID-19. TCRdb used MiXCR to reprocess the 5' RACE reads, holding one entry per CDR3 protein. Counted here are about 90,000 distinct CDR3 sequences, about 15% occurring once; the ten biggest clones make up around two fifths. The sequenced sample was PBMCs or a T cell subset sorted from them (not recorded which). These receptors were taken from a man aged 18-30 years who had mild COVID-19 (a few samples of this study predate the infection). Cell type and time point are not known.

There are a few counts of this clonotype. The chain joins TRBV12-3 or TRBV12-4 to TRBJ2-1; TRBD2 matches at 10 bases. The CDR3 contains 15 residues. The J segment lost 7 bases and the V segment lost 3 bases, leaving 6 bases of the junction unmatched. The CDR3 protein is CASSLGAGGLNEQFF. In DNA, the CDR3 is TGTGCCAGCAGTTTGGGAGCGGGGGGGCTTAATGAGCAGTTCTTC.

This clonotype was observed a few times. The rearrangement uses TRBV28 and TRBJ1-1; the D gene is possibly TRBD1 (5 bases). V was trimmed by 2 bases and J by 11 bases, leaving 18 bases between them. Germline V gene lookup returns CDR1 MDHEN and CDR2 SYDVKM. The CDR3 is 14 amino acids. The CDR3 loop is CASSLTVRGVGAFF. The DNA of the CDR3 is TGTGCCAGCAGTTTAACGGTTCGAGGGGTGGGGGCTTTCTTT.

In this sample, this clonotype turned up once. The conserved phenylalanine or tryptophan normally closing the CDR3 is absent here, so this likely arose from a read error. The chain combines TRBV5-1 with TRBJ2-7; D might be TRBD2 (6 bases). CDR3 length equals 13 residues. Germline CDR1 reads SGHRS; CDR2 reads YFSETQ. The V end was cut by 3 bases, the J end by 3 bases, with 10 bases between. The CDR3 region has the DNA TGCGCCAGCAGCTATGCCGGGGGCTACGAGCAGTACTGC. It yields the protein CASSYAGGYEQYC.

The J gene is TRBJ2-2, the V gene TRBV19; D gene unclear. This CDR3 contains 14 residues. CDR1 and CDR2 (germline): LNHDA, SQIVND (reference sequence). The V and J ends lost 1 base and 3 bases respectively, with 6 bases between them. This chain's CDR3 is CASSIGADTGELFF. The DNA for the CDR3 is TGTGCCAGTAGTATAGGGGCAGACACCGGGGAGCTGTTTTTT. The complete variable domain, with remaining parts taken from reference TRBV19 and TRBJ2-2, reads DGGITQSPKYLFRKEGQNVTLSCEQNLNHDAMYWYRQDPGQGLRLIYYSQIVNDFQKGDIAEGYSVSREKKESFPLTVTSAQKNPTAFYLCASSIGADTGELFFGEGSRLTVL.

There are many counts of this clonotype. The DNA of the CDR3 is TGTGCCAGCAGCCTTCTAGCGGGGGGAGGATACGAGCAGTACTTC. Amino acid sequence: CASSLLAGGGYEQYF. The rearrangement joins TRBV7-6 to TRBJ2-7, with 11 bases that match TRBD2. J gave up 4 bases and V 5 bases, and 7 bases lay outside the gene matches. Germline V gives CDR1 SGHVS, CDR2 FNYEAQ. This CDR3 region has 15 residues.

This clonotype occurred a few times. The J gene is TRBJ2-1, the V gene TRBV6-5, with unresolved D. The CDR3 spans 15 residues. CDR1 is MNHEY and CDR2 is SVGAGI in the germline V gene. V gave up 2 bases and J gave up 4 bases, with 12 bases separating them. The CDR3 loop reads CASSYVGADYNEQFF. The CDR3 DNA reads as TGTGCCAGCAGTTACGTCGGCGCGGATTACAATGAGCAGTTCTTC.

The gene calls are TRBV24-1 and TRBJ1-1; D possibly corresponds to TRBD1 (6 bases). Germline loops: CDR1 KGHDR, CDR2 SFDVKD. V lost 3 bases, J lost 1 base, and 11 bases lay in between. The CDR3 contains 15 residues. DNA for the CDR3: TGTGCCACCAGTGATGGTATGGGGGCGAACACTGAAGCTTTCTTT. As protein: CATSDGMGANTEAFF.

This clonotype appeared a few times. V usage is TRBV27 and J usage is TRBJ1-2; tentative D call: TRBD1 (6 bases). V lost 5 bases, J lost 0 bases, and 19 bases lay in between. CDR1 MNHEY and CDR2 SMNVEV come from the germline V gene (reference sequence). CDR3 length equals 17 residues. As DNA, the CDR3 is TGTGCCAGCAGTAGGCTGGACAGTACCGCGACTAACTATGGCTACACCTTC. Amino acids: CASSRLDSTATNYGYTF.

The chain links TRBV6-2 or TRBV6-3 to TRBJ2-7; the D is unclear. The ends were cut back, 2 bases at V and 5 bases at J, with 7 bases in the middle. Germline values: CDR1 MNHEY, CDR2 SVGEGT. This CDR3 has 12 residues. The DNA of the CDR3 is TGTGCCAGCAGTTACCAACCCAACGAGCAGTACTTC. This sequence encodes CASSYQPNEQYF.

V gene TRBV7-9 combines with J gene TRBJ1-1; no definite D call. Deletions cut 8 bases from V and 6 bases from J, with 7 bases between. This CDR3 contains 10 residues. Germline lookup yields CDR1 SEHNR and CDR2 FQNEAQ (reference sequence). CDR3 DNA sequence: TGTGCCAGCGGCGGCGCTGAAGCTTTCTTT. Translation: CASGGAEAFF.

The CDR3 DNA follows: TGTGCCAGCAGCACATCGGGGAACAGGGAGCAGTACTTC. Its translation: CASSTSGNREQYF. V is TRBV7-8 and J is TRBJ2-7; D tentatively fits TRBD1 or TRBD2 (5 bases each). V was clipped by 5 bases and J by 7 bases, with 15 bases between them. Germline values: CDR1 SGHVS, CDR2 FQNEAQ. The CDR3 runs to 13 residues.

CDR3 residues: CASSLKSGVVGEQYF. DNA for the CDR3: TGCGCCAGCAGCTTGAAGTCAGGGGTGGTCGGCGAGCAGTACTTC. The chain joins TRBV5-1 to TRBJ2-7; the D gene is possibly TRBD1 (6 bases). Per germline, CDR1 SGHRS and CDR2 YFSETQ. This CDR3 is built from 15 residues. V was shortened by 1 base and J by 6 bases, with 17 bases between the two germline ends.

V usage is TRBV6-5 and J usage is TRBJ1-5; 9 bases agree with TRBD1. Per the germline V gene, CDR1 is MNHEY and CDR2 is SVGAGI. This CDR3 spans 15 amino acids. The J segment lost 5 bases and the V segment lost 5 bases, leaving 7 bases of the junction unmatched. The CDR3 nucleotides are TGTGCCAGCAGTCGTAAGGACAGGGGATATCAGCCCCAGCATTTT. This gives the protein CASSRKDRGYQPQHF.

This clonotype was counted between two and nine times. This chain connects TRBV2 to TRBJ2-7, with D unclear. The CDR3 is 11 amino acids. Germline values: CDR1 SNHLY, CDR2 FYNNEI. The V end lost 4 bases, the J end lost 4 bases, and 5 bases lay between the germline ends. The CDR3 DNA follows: TGTGCCAGCAGTGCCCAATACGAGCAGTACTTC. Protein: CASSAQYEQYF.

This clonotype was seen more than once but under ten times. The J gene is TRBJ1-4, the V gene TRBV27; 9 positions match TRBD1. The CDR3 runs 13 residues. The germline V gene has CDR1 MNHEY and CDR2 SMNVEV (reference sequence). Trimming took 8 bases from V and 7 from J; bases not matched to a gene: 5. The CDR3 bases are TGTGCCAGCTCCGGGACAGGGTTTGAAAAACTGTTTTTT. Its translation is CASSGTGFEKLFF.

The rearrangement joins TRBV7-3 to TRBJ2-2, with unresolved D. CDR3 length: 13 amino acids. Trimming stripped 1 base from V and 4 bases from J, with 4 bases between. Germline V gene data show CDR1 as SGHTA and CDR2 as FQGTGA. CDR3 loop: CASSLSPTGELFF. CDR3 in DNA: TGTGCCAGCAGCTTAAGCCCCACCGGGGAGCTGTTTTTT. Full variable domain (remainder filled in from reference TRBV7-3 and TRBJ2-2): GAGVSQTPSNKVTEKGKYVELRCDPISGHTALYWYRQSLGQGPEFLIYFQGTGAADDSGLPNDRFFAVRPEGSVSTLKIQRTERGDSAVYLCASSLSPTGELFFGEGSRLTVL.

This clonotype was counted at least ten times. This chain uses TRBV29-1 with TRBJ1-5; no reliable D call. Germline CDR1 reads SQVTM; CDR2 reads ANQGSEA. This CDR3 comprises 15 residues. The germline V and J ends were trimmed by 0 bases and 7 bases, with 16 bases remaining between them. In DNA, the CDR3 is TGCAGCGTTGAAGATCGGTCACAGTCGAGGCAGCCCCAGCATTTT. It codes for CSVEDRSQSRQPQHF.

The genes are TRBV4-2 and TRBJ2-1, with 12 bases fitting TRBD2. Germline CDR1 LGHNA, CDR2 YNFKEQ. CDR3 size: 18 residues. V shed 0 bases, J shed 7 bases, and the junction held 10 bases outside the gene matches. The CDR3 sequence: CASSQELGLAGSRNEQFF. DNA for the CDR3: TGTGCCAGCAGCCAAGAATTAGGACTAGCGGGGTCGAGGAATGAGCAGTTCTTC.